The next 27 T cell receptor beta chains were all read from a single sample in a study of shared clonotypes between healthy human individuals. Only in-frame clones appear in the TCRdb table, and some are missing; sequencing was by immunoSEQ multiplex PCR. The table has roughly 2 million clones, 85% to 95% seen once. Material for sequencing was naive CD4+ T cells sorted from blood. Specified subset: CD45RA+ positively selected. Receptors originate from a man in his late teens or twenties in good health.

V and J are TRBV18 and TRBJ2-3; possibly TRBD1 or TRBD2 for D (5 bases each). Germline CDR1 is KGHSH and CDR2 is LQKENI. Trimming took 6 bases from V and 2 from J, leaving 15 bases between them. The CDR3 extends over 15 amino acids. CDR3 bases: TGTGCCAGCTCCTTAGAGGGGCCGAACACAGATACGCAGTATTTT. Its protein product is CASSLEGPNTDTQYF.

The chain couples TRBV2 to TRBJ2-4; 10 bases fit TRBD1. Germline assignment: CDR1 SNHLY and CDR2 FYNNEI. The CDR3 is 13 amino acids. As DNA, the CDR3 is TGTGCTGCGAGAAGCCGGGACAGGGGCATTCAGTACTTC. Its translation is CAARSRDRGIQYF.

Only a few counts were recorded for this clone. Other DNA sequences within the sample encode an identical CDR3. V and J are TRBV18 and TRBJ2-7; TRBD1 or TRBD2 may be the D gene (5 bases each). The germline gives CDR1 KGHSH, CDR2 LQKENI. The CDR3 length is 13 residues. V was shortened by 2 bases and J by 1 base, with 6 bases between the two germline ends. CDR3 coding DNA: TGTGCCAGCTCACCAGGGGGTTCCTACGAGCAGTACTTC. Protein: CASSPGGSYEQYF.

The rearrangement uses TRBV10-1 and TRBJ2-3; D call uncertain. Trimming shortened V by 6 bases and J by 5 bases, and 15 bases separated the two germline ends. The germline gives CDR1 WNHNN, CDR2 SYGVQD (reference sequence). The CDR3 contains 14 residues. CDR3 sequence reads: CASREGSVGDTQYF. As DNA, the CDR3 is TGCGCCAGCAGGGAAGGGTCTGTAGGAGATACGCAGTATTTT.

As to this clone: This same CDR3 is encoded by further DNA sequences in the sample. The V and J genes are TRBV5-1 and TRBJ2-7, with TRBD1 matching over 11 bases. V lost 3 bases and J lost 5; bases outside the gene matches: 4. Looked up from germline, CDR1 is SGHRS and CDR2 is YFSETQ. The CDR3 is 14 amino acids. As DNA, the CDR3 is TGCGCCAGCAGCTCGGGACAGGGGGTAAACGAGCAGTACTTC. This gives the protein CASSSGQGVNEQYF.

J is TRBJ2-3 and V is TRBV5-1; no reliable D call. The CDR3 has 14 residues. Germline loops: CDR1 SGHRS, CDR2 YFSETQ. Trimming pared 4 bases from V and 5 bases from J, leaving 14 bases between. The CDR3 bases are TGCGCCAGCAGCCCGGTGAATGATCGAGATACGCAGTATTTT. Its translation: CASSPVNDRDTQYF.

As to this clone: Additional DNA sequences in this sample encode the identical CDR3. The chain uses TRBV4-1 and TRBJ1-2; D gene ambiguous. This CDR3 comprises 17 residues. CDR1 is MGHRA, CDR2 YSYEKL, per germline. Trimming removed 0 bases from V and 5 bases from J, with 19 bases in between. The DNA for the CDR3 is TGCGCCAGCAGCCAAGAAGGAGTCTCATCATGGCTATATGGCTACACCTTC. Translated: CASSQEGVSSWLYGYTF.

This chain joins TRBV7-2 and TRBJ1-4; no clear D. Germline V gene data show CDR1 as SGHTA and CDR2 as FQGNSA. The CDR3 covers 15 residues. V lost 4 bases and J lost 5, with 14 bases in between. For the CDR3, the DNA is TGTGCCAGCAGCTCGGCGGGCCGGGAAAATGAAAAACTGTTTTTT. Its protein product is CASSSAGRENEKLFF. The full variable domain, in which reference TRBV7-2 and TRBJ1-4 provide the parts outside the CDR3, is GAGVSQSPSNKVTEKGKDVELRCDPISGHTALYWYRQSLGQGLEFLIYFQGNSAPDKSGLPSDRFSAERTGGSVSTLTIQRTQQEDSAVYLCASSSAGRENEKLFFGSGTQLSVL.

The chain carries TRBV7-2 and TRBJ2-5, with D perhaps matching TRBD1 or TRBD2 (5 bases each). The CDR3 is made up of 14 amino acids. The V and J ends lost 5 bases and 4 bases respectively, with 14 bases between them. Germline CDR1 SGHTA, CDR2 FQGNSA. The CDR3 region is CASSPGTTRETQYF. CDR3 in DNA: TGTGCCAGCAGCCCCGGGACCACTAGAGAGACCCAGTACTTC.

The chain has TRBV5-5 and TRBJ1-2; the D gene is possibly TRBD1 (5 bases). This CDR3 spans 14 amino acids. Germline lookup yields CDR1 SGHKS and CDR2 YYEKEE (reference sequence). V lost 0 bases, J lost 4 bases, and 10 bases lay in between. The CDR3 DNA is TGTGCCAGCAGCTTGGGGGGCCCCCTCTATGGCTACACCTTC. Its protein product is CASSLGGPLYGYTF. Looking up the rest from reference TRBV5-5 and TRBJ1-2 gives the full variable domain: DAGVTQSPTHLIKTRGQQVTLRCSPISGHKSVSWYQQVLGQGPQFIFQYYEKEERGRGNFPDRFSARQFPNYSSELNVNALLLGDSALYLCASSLGGPLYGYTFGSGTRLTVV.

This clone was seen once. V is TRBV5-1 and J is TRBJ1-2; D not resolved. The CDR3 contains 12 residues. Germline V CDR1 and CDR2: SGHRS, YFSETQ. The V gene lost 3 bases and the J gene lost 4 bases, with 7 bases spanning the gap. This CDR3 is CASSSAGYGYTF. In DNA form, the CDR3 reads TGCGCCAGCAGCTCCGCGGGCTATGGCTACACCTTC.

This chain connects TRBV9 to TRBJ2-7; TRBD2 agrees at 11 bases. V shed 8 bases and J 6 bases; nucleotides not matched to a gene: 19. Germline-derived CDR1 and CDR2 are SGDLS and YYNGEE. The CDR3 sequence is 17 residues long. The CDR3 reads CARPVGRLAGRGGEQYF. The CDR3 DNA follows: TGTGCCAGGCCCGTAGGTAGACTAGCGGGACGCGGGGGCGAGCAGTACTTC.

This clone has just a few counts. V gene TRBV6-5 combines with J gene TRBJ1-5; D is unresolved. Per germline, CDR1 MNHEY and CDR2 SVGAGI. V was shortened by 0 bases and J by 11 bases, with 11 bases between the two germline ends. This CDR3 has 13 residues. CDR3 residues: CASSYSNSETQHF. The CDR3 nucleotides are TGTGCCAGCAGTTACTCCAACTCGGAGACCCAGCATTTT.

Comment on this clone: Other DNA sequences from this sample encode an identical CDR3 as well. The CDR3 DNA reads as TGCGCCAGCAGCTTGGAAGGGGCTCGCTCACCCCTCCACTTT. Translating it yields CASSLEGARSPLHF. The chain employs TRBV5-1 and TRBJ1-6; the D gene is possibly TRBD1 (5 bases). There are 14 residues in the CDR3. Trimming pared 0 bases from V and 10 bases from J, leaving 11 bases between. The V gene's germline CDR1 is SGHRS and CDR2 YFSETQ.

This sequence joins TRBV2 and TRBJ1-1; D is unresolved. The CDR3 length is 13 residues. Trimming cost V 5 bases and J 3 bases, with 10 bases left between them. The germline V gene has CDR1 SNHLY and CDR2 FYNNEI. The CDR3 DNA sequence: TGTGCCAGCAGTACTCAGGAAGACACTGAAGCTTTCTTT. As protein: CASSTQEDTEAFF.

The V call is TRBV6-5, the J call TRBJ2-3, with 12 bases that match TRBD2. The CDR3 length is 14 residues. Germline CDR1 and CDR2: MNHEY and SVGAGI. The V and J ends lost 8 bases and 4 bases, in that order; junction bases with no gene match: 4. In DNA, the CDR3 is TGTGCCAGCGGACTAGCGGGGTGGGCAGATACGCAGTATTTT. This gives the protein CASGLAGWADTQYF.

The chain is built from TRBV5-1 and TRBJ1-2, with D possibly matching TRBD1 (5 bases). With 3 bases removed from V and 3 bases from J, the gap between germline ends came to 12 bases. CDR3 length equals 14 residues. Germline lookup yields CDR1 SGHRS and CDR2 YFSETQ. CDR3: CASSWVQADYGYTF. DNA of the CDR3: TGCGCCAGCAGCTGGGTACAGGCTGACTATGGCTACACCTTC.

The rearrangement links TRBV6-1 to TRBJ1-1; perhaps TRBD1 as D (6 bases). Germline CDR1 MNHNS, CDR2 SASEGT. V dropped 5 bases and J dropped 10 bases, with 11 bases sitting between them. The CDR3 is 11 amino acids. The CDR3 DNA follows: TGTGCCAGCAGTCTGGACAGAGGAGCTTTCTTT. Translation gives CASSLDRGAFF.

For this clone: Other DNA variants within this sample encode the same CDR3. This chain connects TRBV7-9 to TRBJ2-5; 9 bases fit TRBD1. This CDR3 region has 14 residues. V was pared by 2 bases and J by 4 bases, with 2 bases of the junction left unmatched. CDR1 and CDR2 from the germline V gene are SEHNR and FQNEAQ (reference sequence). CDR3 loop: CASSLTGGGETQYF. As DNA, the CDR3 is TGTGCCAGCAGCTTAACAGGGGGCGGAGAGACCCAGTACTTC.

This chain links TRBV27 with TRBJ1-2; 8 nucleotides align to TRBD1. This CDR3 region has 12 residues. Germline loops: CDR1 MNHEY, CDR2 SMNVEV (reference sequence). V shed 5 bases, J shed 8 bases, and the junction held 4 bases outside the gene matches. The DNA for the CDR3 is TGTGCCAGCAGTGTACAGGGGGGAGGCTACACCTTC. This encodes CASSVQGGGYTF.

V usage is TRBV7-8 and J usage is TRBJ1-3, with D unclear. Germline loops: CDR1 SGHVS, CDR2 FQNEAQ. The CDR3 has 15 amino acids. Trimming stripped 1 base from V and 0 bases from J, with 7 bases between. CDR3 in amino acids: CASSLVGPSGNTIYF. CDR3 bases: TGTGCCAGCAGCTTAGTAGGTCCCTCTGGAAACACCATATATTTT.

The CDR3 nucleotides read TGTGCCAGCAGTGTTTGGGAGGAGACCCAGTACTTC. This codes for CASSVWEETQYF. The chain uses TRBV2 and TRBJ2-5; a possible D gene is TRBD2 (5 bases). There are 12 residues in the CDR3. Germline V gene data show CDR1 as SNHLY and CDR2 as FYNNEI. Trimming stripped 4 bases from V and 5 bases from J, with 8 bases between.

V is TRBV6-6 and J is TRBJ2-1, with D perhaps matching TRBD2 (6 bases). The CDR3 has 15 residues. Trimming removed 10 bases from V and 0 bases from J, with 16 bases in between. Germline V gives CDR1 MNHNY, CDR2 SVGAGI (reference sequence). CDR3 amino acids: CATWTRELSYNEQFF. In nucleotides, the CDR3 is TGTGCCACCTGGACCCGGGAGCTCTCCTACAATGAGCAGTTCTTC.

This chain uses TRBV6-4 with TRBJ1-5; D is perhaps TRBD1 (5 bases). V lost 6 bases, J lost 5 bases, and 8 bases lay in between. The CDR3 contains 12 residues. Germline CDR1 is MRHNA and CDR2 is SNTAGT. The CDR3 nucleotides read TGTGCCAGCAGCCGGGACGATCAGCCCCAGCATTTT. Translating gives CASSRDDQPQHF.

The gene calls are TRBV18 and TRBJ2-6, with TRBD1 matching 10 bases. The V segment lost 6 bases and the J segment 1 base; nucleotides outside the gene matches: 6. The length of the CDR3 is 17 residues. The germline V gene has CDR1 KGHSH and CDR2 LQKENI. For the CDR3, the DNA is TGTGCCAGCTCGCGGGACAGGGGACTTTCTGGGGCCAACGTCCTGACTTTC. Its translation: CASSRDRGLSGANVLTF.

The genes are TRBV9 and TRBJ1-6, with D perhaps TRBD1 (5 bases). The length of the CDR3 is 14 residues. The V gene's germline CDR1 is SGDLS and CDR2 YYNGEE. V was clipped by 4 bases and J by 5 bases, with 10 bases between them. This CDR3 is CASSRDGDNSPLHF. CDR3 nucleotides: TGTGCCAGCAGCCGGGACGGAGATAATTCACCCCTCCACTTT.

This chain joins TRBV30 and TRBJ1-2; a weak D match, TRBD1 (5 bases). Germline loops: CDR1 GTSNPN, CDR2 SVGIG (reference sequence). V was trimmed by 4 bases and J by 7 bases, leaving 16 bases between them. This CDR3 contains 13 residues. CDR3 nucleotides: TGTGCCTGGAAATCGCAGGAGGGGTTTGGCTACACCTTC. Its protein is CAWKSQEGFGYTF. The full variable domain, with the rest looked up from reference TRBV30 and TRBJ1-2, is SQTIHQWPATLVQPVGSPLSLECTVEGTSNPNLYWYRQAAGRGLQLLFYSVGIGQISSEVPQNLSASRPQDRQFILSSKKLLLSDSGFYLCAWKSQEGFGYTFGSGTRLTVV.